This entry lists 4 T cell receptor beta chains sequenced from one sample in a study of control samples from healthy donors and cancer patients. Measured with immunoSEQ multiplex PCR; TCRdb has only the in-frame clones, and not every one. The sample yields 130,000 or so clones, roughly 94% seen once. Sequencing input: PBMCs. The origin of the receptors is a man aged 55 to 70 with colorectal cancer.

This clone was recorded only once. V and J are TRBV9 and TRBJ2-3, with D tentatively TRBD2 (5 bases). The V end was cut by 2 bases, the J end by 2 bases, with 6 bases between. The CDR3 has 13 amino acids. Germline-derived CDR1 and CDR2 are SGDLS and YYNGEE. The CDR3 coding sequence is TGTGCCAGCAGCGTCCTAGCCACAGATACGCAGTATTTT. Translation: CASSVLATDTQYF.

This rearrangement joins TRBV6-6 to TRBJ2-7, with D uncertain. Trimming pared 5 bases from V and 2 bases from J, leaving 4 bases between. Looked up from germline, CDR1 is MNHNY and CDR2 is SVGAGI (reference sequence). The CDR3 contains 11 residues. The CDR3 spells CASSTTYEQYF. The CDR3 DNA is TGTGCCAGCAGTACGACCTACGAGCAGTACTTC.

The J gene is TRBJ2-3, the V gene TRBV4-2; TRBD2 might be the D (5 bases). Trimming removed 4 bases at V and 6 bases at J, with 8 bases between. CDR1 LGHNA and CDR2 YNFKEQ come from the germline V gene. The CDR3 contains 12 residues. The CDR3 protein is CASSPGGDTQYF. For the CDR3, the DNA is TGTGCCAGCAGCCCGGGCGGGGATACGCAGTATTTT.

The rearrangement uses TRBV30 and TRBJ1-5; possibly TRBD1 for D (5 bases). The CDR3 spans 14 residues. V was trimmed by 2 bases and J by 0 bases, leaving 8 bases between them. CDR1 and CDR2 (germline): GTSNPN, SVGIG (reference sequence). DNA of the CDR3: TGTGCCTGGAGTACACAGGCTAGCAATCAGCCCCAGCATTTT. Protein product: CAWSTQASNQPQHF. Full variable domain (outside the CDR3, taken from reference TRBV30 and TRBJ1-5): SQTIHQWPATLVQPVGSPLSLECTVEGTSNPNLYWYRQAAGRGLQLLFYSVGIGQISSEVPQNLSASRPQDRQFILSSKKLLLSDSGFYLCAWSTQASNQPQHFGDGTRLSIL.